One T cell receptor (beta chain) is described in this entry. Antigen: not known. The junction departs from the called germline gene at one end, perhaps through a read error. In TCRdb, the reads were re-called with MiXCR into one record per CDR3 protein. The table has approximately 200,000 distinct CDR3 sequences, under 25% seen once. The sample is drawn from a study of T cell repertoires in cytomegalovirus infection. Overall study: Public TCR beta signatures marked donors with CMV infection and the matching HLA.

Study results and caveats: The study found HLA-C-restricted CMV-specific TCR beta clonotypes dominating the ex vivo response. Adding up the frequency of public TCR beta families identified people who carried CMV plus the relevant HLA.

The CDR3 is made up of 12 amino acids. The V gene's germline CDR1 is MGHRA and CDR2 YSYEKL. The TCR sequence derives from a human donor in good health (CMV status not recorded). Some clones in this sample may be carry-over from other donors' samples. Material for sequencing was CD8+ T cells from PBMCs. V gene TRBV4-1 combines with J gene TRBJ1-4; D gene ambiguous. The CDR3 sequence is CASTYSGEKLFF. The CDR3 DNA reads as TGTGCCAGCACCTATTCGGGTGAAAAACTGTTTTTT.